Listed below are T cell receptor beta chains from one sample, sequenced in a study of PD-1 blockade in classical Hodgkin lymphoma. Assay: immunoSEQ multiplex PCR; the TCRdb copy retains only in-frame clones and omits some. In the table there are tens of thousands of clones, 85% to 95% of which are singletons. This material consisted of peripheral blood mononuclear cells (PBMCs), taken at baseline. The receptors derive from a human donor with classical Hodgkin lymphoma. Both conserved end residues are part of each CDR3. The order of the fields is V gene, J gene, D gene, clone size, CDR3 DNA, CDR3 protein. The D gene is left open where the match is weak. A row's size may be missing; if present it is once, few, many or a size class.

TRBV19	TRBJ2-3	-	-	TGTCGTCTACGCACAGATACGCAGTATTTT	CRLRTDTQYF
TRBV4-2	TRBJ2-2	-	-	TGTGCCAGCAGCCATGGCATAGGGGAGCCCGGGGAGCTGTTTTTT	CASSHGIGEPGELFF
TRBV5-1	TRBJ1-3	-	once	TGTGCCAGCAGCTTGGATGCAGGCCCTGGAAACACCATATATTTT	CASSLDAGPGNTIYF
TRBV5-1	TRBJ2-1	TRBD1	-	TGCGCCAGCAGCGGGTGGACAGGGAGCTCCTACAATGAGCAGTTCTTC	CASSGWTGSSYNEQFF
TRBV9	TRBJ2-1	TRBD1	-	TGTGCCAGCAGCGTAGGAGGGGGCCACAAGGATGAGCAGTTCTTC	CASSVGGGHKDEQFF
TRBV6-5	TRBJ2-5	-	-	TGTGCCAGCAGTTACTCGCACAGGCGGGAGACCCAGTACTTC	CASSYSHRRETQYF
TRBV27	TRBJ2-7	-	-	TGTGCCAGCAGTTCAAGGGTCGTTATGACCTCCTTTCACGAGCAGTACTTC	CASSSRVVMTSFHEQYF
TRBV7-2	TRBJ1-3	-	once	TGTGCCAGCAGCTTGGCGGTTTCACTCGGAAACACCATATATTTT	CASSLAVSLGNTIYF
TRBV27	TRBJ1-6	-	-	TGTGCCAGCAGTTCCCTGGGTCAGTCTACACCGACAAATTCACCCCTCCACTTT	CASSSLGQSTPTNSPLHF
TRBV7-2	TRBJ1-2	-	-	TGTGCCAGCAGCTTGGCAGGGCCCACTTATGGCTACACCTTC	CASSLAGPTYGYTF
TRBV30	TRBJ1-4	TRBD1	-	TGTGCCTGGAACCCGGGACAGGGTAATGAAAAACTGTTTTTT	CAWNPGQGNEKLFF
TRBV7-3	TRBJ2-3	-	-	TGTGCCAGCAGCCCCCGCCCGGGCGATACGCAGTATTTT	CASSPRPGDTQYF
TRBV28	TRBJ1-2	TRBD1	-	TGTGCCAGCAGCGGGGGGGACAGTAACTATGGCTACACCTTC	CASSGGDSNYGYTF
TRBV10-3	TRBJ2-5	TRBD2	-	TGTGCCATCAGTGAGGCGGGAGGGGAAGAGACCCAGTACTTC	CAISEAGGEETQYF
TRBV19	TRBJ1-3	-	-	TGTGCCAGTACCCTACGGGGGGGAGGAAACACCATATATTTT	CASTLRGGGNTIYF
TRBV27	TRBJ2-3	-	-	TGTGCCAGCAGTTCCACATGGGGGGGCACAGATACGCAGTATTTT	CASSSTWGGTDTQYF
TRBV30	TRBJ2-7	TRBD2	once	TGTGCCTGGAAGGGGACTAGCGGGGGTTACGAGCAGTACTTC	CAWKGTSGGYEQYF
TRBV29-1	TRBJ1-2	-	-	TGCAGCGTTGCGGGGGCGCGTGGCTACACCTTC	CSVAGARGYTF
TRBV6-5	TRBJ2-1	-	-	TGTGCCAGCAGCCCGGGGAGCTCCTACAATGAGCAGTTCTTC	CASSPGSSYNEQFF
TRBV2	TRBJ2-4	-	-	TGTGCCAGCGCGGGACCGGAGGACATTCAGTACTTC	CASAGPEDIQYF
TRBV6-1	TRBJ1-5	TRBD1	-	TGTGCCAGCTCCCGGGACAGGGATGATCAGCCCCAGCATTTT	CASSRDRDDQPQHF
TRBV11-2	TRBJ1-2	-	-	TGTGCCAGCAGCTTAATCTCTCTTCCCCTCTCGAACAACTATGGCTACACCTTC	CASSLISLPLSNNYGYTF
TRBV7-2	TRBJ2-2	-	-	TGTGCCAGCAGCTTAGGTCGGGGGATCAGCACCGGGGAGCTGTTTTTT	CASSLGRGISTGELFF
TRBV7-9	TRBJ2-3	-	-	TGTGCCAGCAGCTTTTTACCCCAGGGCACAGATACGCAGTATTTT	CASSFLPQGTDTQYF
TRBV7-6	TRBJ2-5	-	-	TGTGCCAGCAGCCGGACCTTGACTATTGGAGAGACCCAGTACTTC	CASSRTLTIGETQYF
TRBV2	TRBJ2-1	-	once	TGTGCCAGTCGTAACAATGAGCAGTTCTTC	CASRNNEQFF
TRBV2	TRBJ1-1	-	-	TGTGCCAGCAGTGAAGGCCCCACCCTGAACACTGAAGCTTTCTTT	CASSEGPTLNTEAFF
TRBV7-9	TRBJ2-7	TRBD1	-	TGTGCCAGCAGCACCGGACAGGGGGCTTGGTACGAGCAGTACTTC	CASSTGQGAWYEQYF